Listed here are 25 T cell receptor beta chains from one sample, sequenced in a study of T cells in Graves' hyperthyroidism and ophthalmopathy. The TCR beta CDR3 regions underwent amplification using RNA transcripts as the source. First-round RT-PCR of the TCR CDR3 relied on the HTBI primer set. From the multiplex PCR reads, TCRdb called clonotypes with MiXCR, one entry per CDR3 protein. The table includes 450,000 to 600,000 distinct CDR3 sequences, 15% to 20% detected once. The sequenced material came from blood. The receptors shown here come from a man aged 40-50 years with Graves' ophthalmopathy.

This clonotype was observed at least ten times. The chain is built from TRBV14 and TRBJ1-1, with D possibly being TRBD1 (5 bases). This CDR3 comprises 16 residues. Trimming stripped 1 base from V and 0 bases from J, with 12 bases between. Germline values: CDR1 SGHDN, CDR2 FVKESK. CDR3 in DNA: TGTGCCAGCAGCCAAGGCCCGGGACGGATGAACACTGAAGCTTTCTTT. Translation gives CASSQGPGRMNTEAFF.

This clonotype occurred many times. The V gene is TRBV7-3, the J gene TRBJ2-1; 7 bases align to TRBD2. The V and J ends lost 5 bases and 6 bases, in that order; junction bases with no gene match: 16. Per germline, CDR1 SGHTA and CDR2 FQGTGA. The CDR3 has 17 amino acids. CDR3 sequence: CASSADLGGSLGNEQFF. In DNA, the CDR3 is TGTGCCAGCAGCGCAGATCTAGGCGGGAGTCTCGGCAATGAGCAGTTCTTC.

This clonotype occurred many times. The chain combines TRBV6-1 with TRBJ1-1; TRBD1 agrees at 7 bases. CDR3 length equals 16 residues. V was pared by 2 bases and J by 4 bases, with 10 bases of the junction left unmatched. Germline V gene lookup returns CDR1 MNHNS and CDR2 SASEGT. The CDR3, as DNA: TGTGCCAGCAGTGAACCTGGGAGGGGGCTCGGCACTGAAGCTTTCTTT. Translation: CASSEPGRGLGTEAFF.

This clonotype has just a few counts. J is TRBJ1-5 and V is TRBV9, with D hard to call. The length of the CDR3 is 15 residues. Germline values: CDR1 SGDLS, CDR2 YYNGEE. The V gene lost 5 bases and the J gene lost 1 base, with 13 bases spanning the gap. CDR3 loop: CASSNGPASNQPQHF. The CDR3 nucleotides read TGTGCCAGCAGTAACGGACCCGCGAGCAATCAGCCCCAGCATTTT. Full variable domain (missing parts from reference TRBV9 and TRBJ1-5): DSGVTQTPKHLITATGQRVTLRCSPRSGDLSVYWYQQSLDQGLQFLIQYYNGEERAKGNILERFSAQQFPDLHSELNLSSLELGDSALYFCASSNGPASNQPQHFGDGTRLSIL.

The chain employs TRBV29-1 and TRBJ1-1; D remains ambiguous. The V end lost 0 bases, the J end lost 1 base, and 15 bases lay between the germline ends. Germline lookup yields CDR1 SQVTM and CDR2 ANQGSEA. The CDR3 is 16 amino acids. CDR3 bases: TGCAGCGTTGAAGAAGGAAGGGTGGAGTGGAACACTGAAGCTTTCTTT. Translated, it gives CSVEEGRVEWNTEAFF.

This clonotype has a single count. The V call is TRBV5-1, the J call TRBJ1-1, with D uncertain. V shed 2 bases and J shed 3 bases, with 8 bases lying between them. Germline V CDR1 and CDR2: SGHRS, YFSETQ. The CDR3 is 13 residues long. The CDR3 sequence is CASSLNGYTEAFF. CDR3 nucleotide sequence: TGCGCCAGCAGCTTAAATGGATACACTGAAGCTTTCTTT.

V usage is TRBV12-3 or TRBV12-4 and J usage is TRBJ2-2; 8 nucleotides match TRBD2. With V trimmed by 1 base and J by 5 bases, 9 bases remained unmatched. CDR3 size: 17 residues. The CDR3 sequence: CASSLEGGGTLTGELFF. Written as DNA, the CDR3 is TGTGCCAGCAGTTTAGAAGGCGGGGGGACATTAACCGGGGAGCTGTTTTTT.

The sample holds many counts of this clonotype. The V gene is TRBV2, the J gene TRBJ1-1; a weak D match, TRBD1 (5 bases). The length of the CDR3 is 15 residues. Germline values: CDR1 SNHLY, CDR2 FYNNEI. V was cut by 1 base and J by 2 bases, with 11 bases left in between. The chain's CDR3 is CASSEEGFRNTEAFF. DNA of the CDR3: TGTGCCAGCAGTGAAGAGGGGTTCCGCAACACTGAAGCTTTCTTT.

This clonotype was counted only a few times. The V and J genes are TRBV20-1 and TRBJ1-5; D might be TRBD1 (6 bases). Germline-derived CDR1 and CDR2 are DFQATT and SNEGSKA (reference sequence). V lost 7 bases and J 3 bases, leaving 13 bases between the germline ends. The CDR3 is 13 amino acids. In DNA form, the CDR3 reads TGCAGTGTCCAGGGGAAATTCAATCAGCCCCAGCATTTT. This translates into CSVQGKFNQPQHF.

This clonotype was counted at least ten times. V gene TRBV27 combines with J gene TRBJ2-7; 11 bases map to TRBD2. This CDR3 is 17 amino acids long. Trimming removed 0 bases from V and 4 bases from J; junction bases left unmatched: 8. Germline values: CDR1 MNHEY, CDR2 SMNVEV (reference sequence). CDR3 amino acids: CASSLSDPSGRFYEQYF. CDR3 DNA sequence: TGTGCCAGCAGTTTATCGGACCCTAGCGGGAGGTTTTACGAGCAGTACTTC.

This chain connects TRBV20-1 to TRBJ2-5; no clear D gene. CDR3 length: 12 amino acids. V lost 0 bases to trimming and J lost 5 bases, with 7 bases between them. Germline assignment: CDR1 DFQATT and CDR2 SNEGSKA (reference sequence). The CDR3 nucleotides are TGCAGTGCTAGAGAAAGTCTGGAGACCCAGTACTTC. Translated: CSARESLETQYF.

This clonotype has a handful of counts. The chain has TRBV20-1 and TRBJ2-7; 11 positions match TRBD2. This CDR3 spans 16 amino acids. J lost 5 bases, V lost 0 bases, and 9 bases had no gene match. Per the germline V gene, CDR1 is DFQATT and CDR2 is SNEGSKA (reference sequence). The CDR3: CSAREWGLAAMDEQYF. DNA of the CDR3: TGCAGTGCTAGAGAGTGGGGACTAGCGGCTATGGACGAGCAGTACTTC.

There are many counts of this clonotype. The CDR3 nucleotides are TGTGCCAGCAGTGTTTCTGGTCAGACAAACATTCAGTACTTC. Translation gives CASSVSGQTNIQYF. The chain links TRBV2 to TRBJ2-4, with no clear D. V was pared by 4 bases and J by 6 bases, with 13 bases between. This CDR3 has 14 amino acids. CDR1 is SNHLY, CDR2 FYNNEI, per germline.

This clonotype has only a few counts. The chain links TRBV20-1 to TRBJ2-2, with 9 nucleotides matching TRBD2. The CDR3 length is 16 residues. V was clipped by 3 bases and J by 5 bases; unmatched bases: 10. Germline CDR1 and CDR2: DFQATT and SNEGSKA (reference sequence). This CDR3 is CSASASGGPRTGELFF. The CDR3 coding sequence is TGCAGTGCTAGTGCCAGCGGGGGGCCGCGAACCGGGGAGCTGTTTTTT.

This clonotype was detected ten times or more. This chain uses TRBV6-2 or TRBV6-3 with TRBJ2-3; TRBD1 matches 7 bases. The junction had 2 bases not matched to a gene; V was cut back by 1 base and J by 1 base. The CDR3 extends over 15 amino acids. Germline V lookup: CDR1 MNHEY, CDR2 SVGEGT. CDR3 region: CASSYFGTGTDTQYF. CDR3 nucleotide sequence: TGTGCCAGCAGTTACTTCGGGACAGGCACAGATACGCAGTATTTT.

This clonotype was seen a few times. The CDR3 nucleotides are TGTGCCAGTCAGGACAAGGTTCCCTCACCCCTCCACTTT. Encoded protein: CASQDKVPSPLHF. The rearrangement joins TRBV19 to TRBJ1-6; D is possibly TRBD1 (5 bases). This CDR3 comprises 13 residues. The germline V gene encodes CDR1 LNHDA and CDR2 SQIVND (reference sequence). The V end was cut by 8 bases, the J end by 10 bases, with 15 bases between.

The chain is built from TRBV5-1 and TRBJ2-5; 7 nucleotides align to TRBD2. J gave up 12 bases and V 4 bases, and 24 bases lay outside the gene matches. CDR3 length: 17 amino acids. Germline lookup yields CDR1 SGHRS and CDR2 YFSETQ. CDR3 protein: CASSTSLGGGPLRSKYF. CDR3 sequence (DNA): TGCGCCAGCAGCACCTCCCTCGGGGGAGGGCCCCTCAGATCCAAGTACTTC.

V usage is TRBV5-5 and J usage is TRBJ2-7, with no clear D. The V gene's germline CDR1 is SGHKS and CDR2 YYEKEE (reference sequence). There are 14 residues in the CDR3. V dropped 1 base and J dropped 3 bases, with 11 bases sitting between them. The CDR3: CASSLRPYNYEQYF. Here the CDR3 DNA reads TGTGCCAGCAGCTTGCGGCCCTATAACTACGAGCAGTACTTC.

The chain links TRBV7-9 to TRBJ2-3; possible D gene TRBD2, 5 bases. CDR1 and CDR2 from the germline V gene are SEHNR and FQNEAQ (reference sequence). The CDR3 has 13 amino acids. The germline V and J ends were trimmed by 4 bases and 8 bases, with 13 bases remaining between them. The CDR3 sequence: CASSSREGSTQYF. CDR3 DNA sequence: TGTGCCAGCAGCTCCCGGGAAGGCAGTACGCAGTATTTT.

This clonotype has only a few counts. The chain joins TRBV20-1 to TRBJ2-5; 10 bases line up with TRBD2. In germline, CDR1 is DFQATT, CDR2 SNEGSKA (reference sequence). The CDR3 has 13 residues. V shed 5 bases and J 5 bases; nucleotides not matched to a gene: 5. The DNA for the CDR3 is TGCAGTGCTTTAGCGGGGGGTCACGAGACCCAGTACTTC. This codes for CSALAGGHETQYF.

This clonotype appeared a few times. The CDR3 nucleotides are TGCGCCAGCAGCCAAGACTCTCGACTAGCGGGAGCGGGAGAGACCCAGTACTTC. As protein: CASSQDSRLAGAGETQYF. V usage is TRBV4-3 and J usage is TRBJ2-5; 12 bases agree with TRBD2. The junction had 9 bases not matched to a gene; V was cut back by 0 bases and J by 4 bases. The CDR3 runs to 18 residues. The germline gives CDR1 LGHNA, CDR2 YSLEER.

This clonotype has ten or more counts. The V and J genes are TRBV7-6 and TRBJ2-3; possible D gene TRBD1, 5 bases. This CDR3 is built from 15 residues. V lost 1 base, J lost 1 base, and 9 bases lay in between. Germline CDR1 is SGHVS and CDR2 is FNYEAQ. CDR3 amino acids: CASSLGDRRTDTQYF. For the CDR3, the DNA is TGTGCCAGCAGCTTAGGCGACAGACGCACAGATACGCAGTATTTT.

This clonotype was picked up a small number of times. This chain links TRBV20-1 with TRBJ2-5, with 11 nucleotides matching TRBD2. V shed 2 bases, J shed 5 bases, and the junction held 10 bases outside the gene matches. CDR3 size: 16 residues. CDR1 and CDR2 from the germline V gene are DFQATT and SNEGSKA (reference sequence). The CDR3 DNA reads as TGCAGTGCTAGAAGTGTACTAGCGGGGGCCCTTGAGACCCAGTACTTC. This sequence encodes CSARSVLAGALETQYF.

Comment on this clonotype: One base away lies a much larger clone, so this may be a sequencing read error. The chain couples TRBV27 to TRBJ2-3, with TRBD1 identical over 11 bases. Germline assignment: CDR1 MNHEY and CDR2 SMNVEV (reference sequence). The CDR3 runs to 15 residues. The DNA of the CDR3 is TGTACCAGCAGTTCCGGGACAGGGGGGGCAGATACGCAGTATTTT. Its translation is CTSSSGTGGADTQYF.

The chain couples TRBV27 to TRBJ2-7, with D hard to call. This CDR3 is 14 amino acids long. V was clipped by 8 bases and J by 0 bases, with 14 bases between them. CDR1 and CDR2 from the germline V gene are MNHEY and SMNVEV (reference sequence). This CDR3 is CASSARLSSYEQYF. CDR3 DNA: TGTGCCAGCTCGGCCCGGTTAAGCTCCTACGAGCAGTACTTC.